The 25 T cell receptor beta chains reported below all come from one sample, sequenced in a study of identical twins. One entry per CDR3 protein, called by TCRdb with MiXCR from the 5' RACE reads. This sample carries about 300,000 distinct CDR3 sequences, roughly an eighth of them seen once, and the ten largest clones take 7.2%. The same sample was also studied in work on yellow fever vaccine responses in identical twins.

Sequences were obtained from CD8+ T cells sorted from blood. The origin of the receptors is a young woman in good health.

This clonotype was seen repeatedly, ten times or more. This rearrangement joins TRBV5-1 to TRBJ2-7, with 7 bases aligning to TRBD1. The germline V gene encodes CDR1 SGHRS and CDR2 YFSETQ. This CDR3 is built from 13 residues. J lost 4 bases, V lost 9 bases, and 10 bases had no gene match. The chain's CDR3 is CAKYPGQIYEQYV. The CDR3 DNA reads TGCGCCAAATATCCGGGACAGATATACGAGCAGTACGTC.

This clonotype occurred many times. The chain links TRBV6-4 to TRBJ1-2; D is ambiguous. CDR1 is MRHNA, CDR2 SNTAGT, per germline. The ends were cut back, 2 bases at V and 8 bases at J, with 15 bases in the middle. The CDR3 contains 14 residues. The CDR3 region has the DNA TGTGCCAGCAGTGACGGAGCGGGAGCGGAGGGCTACACCTTC. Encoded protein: CASSDGAGAEGYTF.

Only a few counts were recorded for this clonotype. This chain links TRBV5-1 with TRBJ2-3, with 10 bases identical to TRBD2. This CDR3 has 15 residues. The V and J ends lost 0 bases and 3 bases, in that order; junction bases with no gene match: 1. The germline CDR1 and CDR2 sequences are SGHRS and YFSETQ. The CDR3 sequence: CASSLEGLATDTQYF. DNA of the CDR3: TGCGCCAGCAGCTTGGAGGGACTAGCGACAGATACGCAGTATTTT.

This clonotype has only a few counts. The CDR3: CASSSRSNEQFF. Here the CDR3 DNA reads TGTGCCAGCAGTTCCCGTTCCAATGAGCAGTTCTTC. This chain joins TRBV28 and TRBJ2-1; no clear D. The CDR3 contains 12 residues. Looked up from germline, CDR1 is MDHEN and CDR2 is SYDVKM. V was clipped by 4 bases and J by 6 bases, with 7 bases between them.

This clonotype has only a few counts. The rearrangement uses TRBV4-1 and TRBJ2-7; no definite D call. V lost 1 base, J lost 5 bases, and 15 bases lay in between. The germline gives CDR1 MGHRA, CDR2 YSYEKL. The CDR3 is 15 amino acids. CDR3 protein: CASSQGPYLGDEQYF. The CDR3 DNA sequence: TGCGCCAGCAGCCAAGGACCTTACTTAGGTGACGAGCAGTACTTC.

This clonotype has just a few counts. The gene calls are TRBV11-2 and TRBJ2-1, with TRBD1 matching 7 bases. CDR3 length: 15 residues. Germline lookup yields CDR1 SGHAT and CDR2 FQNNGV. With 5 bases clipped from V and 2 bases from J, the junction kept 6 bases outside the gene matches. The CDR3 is CASSHGQDTYNEQFF. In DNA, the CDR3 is TGTGCCAGCAGCCATGGACAGGACACCTACAATGAGCAGTTCTTC. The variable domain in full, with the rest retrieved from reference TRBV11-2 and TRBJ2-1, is EAGVAQSPRYKIIEKRQSVAFWCNPISGHATLYWYQQILGQGPKLLIQFQNNGVVDDSQLPKDRFSAERLKGVDSTLKIQPAKLEDSAVYLCASSHGQDTYNEQFFGPGTRLTVL.

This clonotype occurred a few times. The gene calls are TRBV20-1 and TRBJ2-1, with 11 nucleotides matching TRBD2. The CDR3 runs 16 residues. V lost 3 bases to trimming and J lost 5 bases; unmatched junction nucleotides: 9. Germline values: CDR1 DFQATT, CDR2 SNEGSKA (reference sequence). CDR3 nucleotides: TGCAGTGCTAGGGCGCTAGCGGGAGGAATCAACAATGAGCAGTTCTTC. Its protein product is CSARALAGGINNEQFF.

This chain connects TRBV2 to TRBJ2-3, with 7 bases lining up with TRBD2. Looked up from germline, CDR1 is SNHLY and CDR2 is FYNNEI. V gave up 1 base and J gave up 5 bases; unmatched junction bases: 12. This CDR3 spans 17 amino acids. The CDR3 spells CASSEGDWGRAGDTQYF. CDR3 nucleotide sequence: TGTGCCAGCAGTGAAGGAGATTGGGGGAGGGCCGGAGATACGCAGTATTTT. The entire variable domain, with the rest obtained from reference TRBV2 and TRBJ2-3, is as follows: EPEVTQTPSHQVTQMGQEVILRCVPISNHLYFYWYRQILGQKVEFLVSFYNNEISEKSEIFDDQFSVERPDGSNFTLKIRSTKLEDSAMYFCASSEGDWGRAGDTQYFGPGTRLTVL.

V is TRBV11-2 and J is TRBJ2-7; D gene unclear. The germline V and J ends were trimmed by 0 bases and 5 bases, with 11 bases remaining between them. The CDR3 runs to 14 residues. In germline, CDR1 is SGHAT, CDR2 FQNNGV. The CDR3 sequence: CASSLEFTGDEQYF. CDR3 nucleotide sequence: TGTGCCAGCAGCTTAGAGTTTACGGGCGACGAGCAGTACTTC.

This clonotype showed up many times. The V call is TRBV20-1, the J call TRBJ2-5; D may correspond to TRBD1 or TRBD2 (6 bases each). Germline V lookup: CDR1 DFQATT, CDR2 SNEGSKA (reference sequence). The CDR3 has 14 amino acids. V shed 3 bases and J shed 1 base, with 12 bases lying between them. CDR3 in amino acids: CSARGGGSQETQYF. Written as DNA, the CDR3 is TGCAGTGCTAGGGGGGGCGGTTCCCAAGAGACCCAGTACTTC.

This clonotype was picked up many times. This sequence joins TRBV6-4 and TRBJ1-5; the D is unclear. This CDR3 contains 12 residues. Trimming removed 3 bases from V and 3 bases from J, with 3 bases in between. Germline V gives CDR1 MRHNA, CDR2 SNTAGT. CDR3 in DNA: TGTGCCAGCAGTGAAGACAATCAGCCCCAGCATTTT. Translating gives CASSEDNQPQHF.

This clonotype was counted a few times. CDR3 amino acids: CASSLKQESTDTQYF. The CDR3 DNA is TGCGCCAGCAGCTTAAAACAGGAGAGCACAGATACGCAGTATTTT. The chain is built from TRBV5-1 and TRBJ2-3; D perhaps matches TRBD1 (5 bases). Germline V CDR1 and CDR2: SGHRS, YFSETQ. V lost 2 bases and J 0 bases, leaving 10 bases between the germline ends. The length of the CDR3 is 15 residues.

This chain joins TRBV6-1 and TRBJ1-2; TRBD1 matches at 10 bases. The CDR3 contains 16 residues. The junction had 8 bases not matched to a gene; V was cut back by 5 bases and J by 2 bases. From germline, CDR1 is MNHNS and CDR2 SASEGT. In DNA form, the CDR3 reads TGTGCCAGCAGTCCAATGGACAGGGGGATCAACTATGGCTACACCTTC. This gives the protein CASSPMDRGINYGYTF.

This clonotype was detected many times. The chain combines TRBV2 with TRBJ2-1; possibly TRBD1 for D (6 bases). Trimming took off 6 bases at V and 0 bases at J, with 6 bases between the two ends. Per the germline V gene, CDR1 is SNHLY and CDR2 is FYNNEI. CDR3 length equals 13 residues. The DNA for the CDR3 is TGTGCCAGCAGACAGGGCTCCTACAATGAGCAGTTCTTC. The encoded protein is CASRQGSYNEQFF.

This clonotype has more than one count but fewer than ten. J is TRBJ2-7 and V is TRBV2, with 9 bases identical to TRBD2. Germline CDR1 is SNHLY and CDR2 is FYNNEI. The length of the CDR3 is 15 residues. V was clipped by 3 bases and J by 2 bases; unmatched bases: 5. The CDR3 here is CASSDRREGTYEQYF. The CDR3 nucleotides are TGTGCCAGCAGTGATCGGCGGGAGGGGACCTACGAGCAGTACTTC. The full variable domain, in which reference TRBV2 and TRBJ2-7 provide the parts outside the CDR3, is EPEVTQTPSHQVTQMGQEVILRCVPISNHLYFYWYRQILGQKVEFLVSFYNNEISEKSEIFDDQFSVERPDGSNFTLKIRSTKLEDSAMYFCASSDRREGTYEQYFGPGTRLTVT.

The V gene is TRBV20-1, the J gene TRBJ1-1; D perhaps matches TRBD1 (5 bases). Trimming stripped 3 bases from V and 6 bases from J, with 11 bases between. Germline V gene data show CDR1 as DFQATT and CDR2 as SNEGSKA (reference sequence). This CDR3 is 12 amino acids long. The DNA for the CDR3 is TGCAGTGCTAGCAGGGTCGTCGCTGAAGCTTTCTTT. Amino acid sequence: CSASRVVAEAFF.

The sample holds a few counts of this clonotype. CDR3 loop: CSAPTVGTEAFF. The CDR3 nucleotides read TGCAGTGCCCCGACTGTGGGCACTGAAGCTTTCTTT. V is TRBV20-1 and J is TRBJ1-1; D is uncertain. Germline CDR1 is DFQATT and CDR2 is SNEGSKA (reference sequence). Trimming took off 6 bases at V and 4 bases at J, with 12 bases between the two ends. The CDR3 consists of 12 residues.

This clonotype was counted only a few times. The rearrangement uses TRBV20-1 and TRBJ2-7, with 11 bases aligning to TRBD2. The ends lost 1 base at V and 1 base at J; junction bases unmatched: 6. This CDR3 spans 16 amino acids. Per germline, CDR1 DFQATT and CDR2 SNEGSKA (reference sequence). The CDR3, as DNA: TGCAGTGCTAGAGGGACTAGCGGGCAAGTTTCCTACGAGCAGTACTTC. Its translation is CSARGTSGQVSYEQYF.

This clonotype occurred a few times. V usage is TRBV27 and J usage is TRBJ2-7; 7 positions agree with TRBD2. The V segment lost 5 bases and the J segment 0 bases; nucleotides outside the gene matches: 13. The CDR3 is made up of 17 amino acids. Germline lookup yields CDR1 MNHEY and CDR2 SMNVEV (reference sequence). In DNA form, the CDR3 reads TGTGCCAGCAGTCCTATCCCTCGGCGGGAGCGCTCCTACGAGCAGTACTTC. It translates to CASSPIPRRERSYEQYF.

In DNA form, the CDR3 reads TGCGCCAGCAGCTTAGGCAAGGGGTACGAGCAGTACGTC. Translating gives CASSLGKGYEQYV. This sequence joins TRBV5-1 and TRBJ2-7; the D gene is possibly TRBD1 (5 bases). V lost 2 bases, J lost 4 bases, and 10 bases lay in between. Germline values: CDR1 SGHRS, CDR2 YFSETQ. The CDR3 extends over 13 amino acids.

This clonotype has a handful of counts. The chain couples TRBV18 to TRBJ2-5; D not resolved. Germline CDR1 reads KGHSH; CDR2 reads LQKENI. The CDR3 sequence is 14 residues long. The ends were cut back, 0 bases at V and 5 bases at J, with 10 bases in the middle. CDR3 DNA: TGTGCCAGCTCACCACCTTCCAGATCGGAGACCCAGTACTTC. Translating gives CASSPPSRSETQYF.

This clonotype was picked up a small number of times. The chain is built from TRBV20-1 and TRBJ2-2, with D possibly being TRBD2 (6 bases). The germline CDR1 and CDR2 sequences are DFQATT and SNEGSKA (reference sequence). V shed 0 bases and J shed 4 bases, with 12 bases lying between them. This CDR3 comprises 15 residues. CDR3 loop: CSAREGGSGTGELFF. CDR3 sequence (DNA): TGCAGTGCTAGAGAAGGAGGGAGCGGCACCGGGGAGCTGTTTTTT.

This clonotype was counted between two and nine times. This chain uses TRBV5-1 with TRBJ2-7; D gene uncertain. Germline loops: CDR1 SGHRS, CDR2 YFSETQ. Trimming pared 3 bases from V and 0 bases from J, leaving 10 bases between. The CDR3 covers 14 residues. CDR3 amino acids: CASSSGPNSYEQYV. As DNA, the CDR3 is TGCGCCAGCAGCTCTGGACCGAACTCCTACGAGCAGTACGTC.

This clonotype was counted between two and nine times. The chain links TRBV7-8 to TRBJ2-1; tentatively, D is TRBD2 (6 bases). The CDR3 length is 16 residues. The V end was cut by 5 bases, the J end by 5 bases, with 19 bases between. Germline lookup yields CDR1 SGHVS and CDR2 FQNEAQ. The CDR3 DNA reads TGTGCCAGCAGCGTACGCGGGGAGATAGTTGACAATGAGCAGTTCTTC. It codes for CASSVRGEIVDNEQFF.

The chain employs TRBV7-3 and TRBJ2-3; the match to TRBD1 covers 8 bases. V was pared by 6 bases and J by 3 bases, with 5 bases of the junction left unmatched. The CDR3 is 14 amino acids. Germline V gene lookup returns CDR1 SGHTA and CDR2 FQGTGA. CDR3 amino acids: CASSFTGGTDTQYF. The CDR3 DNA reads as TGTGCCAGCAGTTTTACAGGGGGAACAGATACGCAGTATTTT.